This entry features one TCR beta chain sequence. This sample was included in a study of identifying expanded T cells in peripheral blood. Healthy donors had no documented immune events, such as infections, while sampled. This CDR3 has 15 residues. CDR1 is SGHDT and CDR2 is YYEEEE in the germline V gene. Trimming cost V 0 bases and J 3 bases, with 7 bases left between them. The method was immunoSEQ multiplex PCR; TCRdb's version includes in-frame clones alone and lacks a portion of them. Among some 96,000 clones listed, around 90% were seen once. The receptor was isolated from a person aged 18 to 75 in good health. Sequencing used blood. The chain employs TRBV5-6 and TRBJ1-6, with D unresolved. The CDR3 DNA reads TGTGCCAGCAGCTTGGGAACTCTCTATAATTCACCCCTCCACTTT. It specifies CASSLGTLYNSPLHF.